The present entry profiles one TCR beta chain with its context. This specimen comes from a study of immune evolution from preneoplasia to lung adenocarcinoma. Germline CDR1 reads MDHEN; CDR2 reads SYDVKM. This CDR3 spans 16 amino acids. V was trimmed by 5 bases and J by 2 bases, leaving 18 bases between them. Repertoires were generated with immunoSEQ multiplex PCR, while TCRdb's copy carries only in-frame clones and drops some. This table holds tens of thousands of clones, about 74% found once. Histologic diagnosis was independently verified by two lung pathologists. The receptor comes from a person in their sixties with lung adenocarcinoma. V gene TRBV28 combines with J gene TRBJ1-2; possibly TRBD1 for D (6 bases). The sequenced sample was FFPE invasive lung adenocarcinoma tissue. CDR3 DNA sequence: TGTGCCAGCAGTATTACAGGGAGCGGGACCAACTATGGCTACACCTTC. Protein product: CASSITGSGTNYGYTF.